This passage covers 8 T cell receptor beta chains from one sample sequenced in a study of T cells in Graves' hyperthyroidism and ophthalmopathy. Regions amplified from RNA transcripts were the TCR beta CDR3 regions. HTBI primers were employed in a first-round RT-PCR of the TCR CDR3. TCRdb recomputed calls from the multiplex PCR reads with MiXCR, one row per CDR3 protein. The table records 350,000 or so distinct CDR3 sequences, approximately 22% of them present only once. Sequencing was carried out using blood. The receptor source for this set is a woman aged 50 to 60 with Graves' hyperthyroidism.

Only a few counts were recorded for this clonotype. The chain recombines TRBV4-2 with TRBJ2-5; 8 bases line up with TRBD1. Unmatched junction bases numbered 18, after V lost 0 bases and J lost 0 bases. The CDR3 runs 21 residues. The germline V gene has CDR1 LGHNA and CDR2 YNFKEQ. The CDR3 DNA reads as TGTGCCAGCAGCCAAGAGAGGACAGGGACGGGGTATATCGAGCACCAAGAGACCCAGTACTTC. This sequence encodes CASSQERTGTGYIEHQETQYF.

This chain uses TRBV7-2 with TRBJ2-7, with a weak D call TRBD2 (6 bases). CDR1 is SGHTA and CDR2 is FQGNSA in the germline V gene. This CDR3 comprises 14 residues. Deletions cut 3 bases from V and 3 bases from J, with 12 bases between. CDR3 in amino acids: CASSFTDYLYEQYF. CDR3 nucleotide sequence: TGTGCCAGCAGCTTCACGGACTACCTCTACGAGCAGTACTTC.

This clonotype was seen only a few times. The V and J genes are TRBV5-6 and TRBJ2-7, with 8 bases fitting TRBD2. With V trimmed by 5 bases and J by 6 bases, 13 bases remained unmatched. Per germline, CDR1 SGHDT and CDR2 YYEEEE. This CDR3 has 15 amino acids. In nucleotides, the CDR3 is TGTGCCAGCAGACGGGAGGGACTAGTGATGGGCGAGCAGTACTTC. Translation gives CASRREGLVMGEQYF.

This clonotype has a count of ten or more. This chain uses TRBV28 with TRBJ1-5, with D tentatively TRBD1 (6 bases). Trimming shortened V by 3 bases and J by 6 bases, and 12 bases separated the two germline ends. The CDR3 has 14 residues. CDR1 is MDHEN, CDR2 SYDVKM, per germline. The CDR3 bases are TGTGCCAGCAGTTTCAGGGGTTTATCTCAGCCCCAGCATTTT. It encodes CASSFRGLSQPQHF. The full variable domain, with the rest looked up from reference TRBV28 and TRBJ1-5, is DVKVTQSSRYLVKRTGEKVFLECVQDMDHENMFWYRQDPGLGLRLIYFSYDVKMKEKGDIPEGYSVSREKKERFSLILESASTNQTSMYLCASSFRGLSQPQHFGDGTRLSIL.

The chain is built from TRBV29-1 and TRBJ2-1; 13 nucleotides agree with TRBD2. With V trimmed by 6 bases and J by 6 bases, 11 bases remained unmatched. The CDR3 is made up of 16 amino acids. Germline CDR1 SQVTM, CDR2 ANQGSEA. CDR3 sequence reads: CSVDGTSGTKFNEQFF. CDR3 bases: TGCAGCGTGGACGGGACTAGCGGGACTAAATTCAATGAGCAGTTCTTC.

With respect to this clonotype: Given a much more abundant clone one base away, this may be a read error. The gene calls are TRBV30 and TRBJ1-4; D is uncertain. The CDR3 runs 14 residues. The V end was cut by 4 bases, the J end by 5 bases, with 14 bases between. Germline CDR1 is GTSNPN and CDR2 is SVGIG (reference sequence). The CDR3 sequence is CAWTPERENEKLFF. The CDR3 nucleotides read TGTGCCTGGACCCCGGAACGGGAAAATGAAAAACTGTTTTTT.

This clonotype was detected ten times or more. This sequence joins TRBV7-2 and TRBJ2-5; either TRBD1 or TRBD2 may fit D (5 bases each). Trimming took off 5 bases at V and 5 bases at J, with 12 bases between the two ends. The CDR3 runs 13 residues. Per the germline V gene, CDR1 is SGHTA and CDR2 is FQGNSA. The CDR3 protein is CASSRWGWETQYF. CDR3 nucleotides: TGTGCCAGCAGCAGGTGGGGGTGGGAGACCCAGTACTTC.

This clonotype showed up just a few times. The gene calls are TRBV6-1 and TRBJ1-5, with TRBD1 matching over 10 bases. J was trimmed by 1 base and V by 7 bases; bases with no gene match: 4. This CDR3 comprises 15 residues. The V gene's germline CDR1 is MNHNS and CDR2 SASEGT. CDR3 DNA: TGTGCCAGCACCCCGGGACAGGGGAGCAATCAGCCCCAGCATTTT. It specifies CASTPGQGSNQPQHF.